This T cell receptor beta chain was obtained from a study of T cells expressing NK-cell markers. Background on the study: The TCR beta repertoires originated in sorted CD3+CD56+NKG2C+, CD3+CD56+NKG2C- and CD3+CD56-NKG2C+ T cells. Eight donors were sequenced, of whom seven were HCMV-seropositive, while the remaining one was HCMV-seronegative.

Germline V CDR1 and CDR2: DFQATT, SNEGSKA (reference sequence). The CDR3 extends over 16 amino acids. TCRdb reanalyzed the 5' RACE reads, giving one entry per CDR3 protein sequence and no DNA. The sample table sets out roughly 390,000 distinct CDR3 sequences. The genes are TRBV20-1 and TRBJ1-1; TCRdb indicates TRBD1, and absent DNA this call remains unverified. The clonotype was recovered from a woman aged 45 to 65 in good health. The source material was blood T cells: a sorted CD56 or NKG2C T cell subset, CD4+ or CD8+ T cells, or bulk PBMC T cells (not recorded which). The CDR3 sequence is CSARDITGGGNTEAFF.